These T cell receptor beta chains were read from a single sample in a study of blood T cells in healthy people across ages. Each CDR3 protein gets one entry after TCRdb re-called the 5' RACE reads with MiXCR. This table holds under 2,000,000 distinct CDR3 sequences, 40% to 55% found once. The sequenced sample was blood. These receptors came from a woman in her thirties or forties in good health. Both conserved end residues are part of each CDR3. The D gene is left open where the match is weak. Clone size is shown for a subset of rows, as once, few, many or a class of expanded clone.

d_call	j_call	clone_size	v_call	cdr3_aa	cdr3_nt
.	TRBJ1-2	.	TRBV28	CASRETGPHGYTF	TGTGCCAGCAGGGAGACGGGCCCTCATGGCTACACCTTC
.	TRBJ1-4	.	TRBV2	CAGAKGITNEKLFF	TGTGCCGGCGCTAAGGGGATCACTAATGAAAAACTGTTTTTT
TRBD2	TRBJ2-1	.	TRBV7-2	CASSSLPTSGGARKNEQFF	TGTGCCAGCAGCTCCCTACCCACTAGCGGGGGGGCCAGGAAGAATGAGCAGTTCTTC
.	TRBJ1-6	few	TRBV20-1	CSARMGGGLGYNSPLHF	TGCAGTGCCCGGATGGGGGGAGGGTTAGGTTATAATTCACCCCTCCACTTT
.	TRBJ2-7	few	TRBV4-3	CASSQDAAQGMGEQYF	TGCGCCAGCAGCCAAGATGCCGCACAGGGTATGGGGGAGCAGTACTTC
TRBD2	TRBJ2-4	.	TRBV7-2	CASSLVSGAGGGNIQYF	TGTGCCAGCAGCTTAGTTTCAGGGGCCGGGGGGGGAAACATTCAGTACTTC
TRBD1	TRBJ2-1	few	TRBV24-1	CATSDLGDRVNEQFF	TGTGCCACCAGTGATTTGGGGGACAGGGTTAATGAGCAGTTCTTC
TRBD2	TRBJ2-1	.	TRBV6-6	CASSYSGTSGGIKQFF	TGTGCCAGCAGTTACTCCGGGACTAGCGGGGGGATTAAGCAGTTCTTC
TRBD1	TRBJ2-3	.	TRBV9	CASRDDRGPHTQYF	TGTGCCAGCAGAGATGACAGGGGGCCCCATACGCAGTATTTT
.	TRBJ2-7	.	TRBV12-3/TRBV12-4	CASSDVRGRTYNEQYF	TGTGCCAGCAGTGACGTGCGGGGGCGGACATACAATGAGCAGTACTTC
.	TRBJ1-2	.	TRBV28	CASKSLKDGYTF	TGTGCCAGCAAGTCGCTCAAGGATGGCTACACCTTC
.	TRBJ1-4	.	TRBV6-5	CASSYSIATNEKLFF	TGTGCCAGCAGTTACAGCATCGCAACTAATGAAAAACTGTTTTTT
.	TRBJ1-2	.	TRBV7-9	CASSKNRVGYTF	TGTGCCAGCAGCAAAAACAGGGTCGGGTACACCTTC
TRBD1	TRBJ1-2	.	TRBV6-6	CASSWGQADGYTF	TGTGCCAGCAGTTGGGGACAGGCGGATGGCTACACCTTC
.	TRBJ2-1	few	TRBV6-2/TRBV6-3	CASSYVADYYNEQFF	TGTGCCAGCAGTTATGTCGCAGACTACTACAATGAGCAGTTCTTC
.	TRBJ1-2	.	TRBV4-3	CASSQGTAGGYTF	TGCGCCAGCAGCCAAGGGACAGCGGGTGGCTACACCTTC
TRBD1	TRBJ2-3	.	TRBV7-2	CASSIDRGTTDTQYF	TGTGCCAGCAGCATCGACAGGGGTACCACAGATACGCAGTATTTT
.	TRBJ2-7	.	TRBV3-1	CASSQNGGREQYF	TGTGCCAGCAGCCAAAACGGGGGCAGGGAGCAGTACTTC
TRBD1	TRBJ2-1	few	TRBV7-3	CASSPTGGSSEQFF	TGTGCCAGCAGTCCGACAGGGGGTTCCAGTGAGCAGTTCTTC
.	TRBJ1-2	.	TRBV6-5	CASSDDGRYGYTF	TGTGCCAGCAGTGATGACGGCCGGTATGGCTACACCTTC
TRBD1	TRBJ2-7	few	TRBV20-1	CSGWDTGGPNSYEQYF	TGCAGTGGATGGGACACAGGGGGGCCGAACTCCTACGAGCAGTACTTC
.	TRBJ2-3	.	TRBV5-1	CASSLGTVHTDTQYF	TGCGCCAGCAGCTTGGGGACAGTCCACACAGATACGCAGTATTTT
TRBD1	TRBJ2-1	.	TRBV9	CASSIGGPGYNEQFF	TGTGCCAGCAGCATAGGGGGCCCAGGTTACAATGAGCAGTTCTTC
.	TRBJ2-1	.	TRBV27	CASSRRGQHQQETQFF	TGTGCCAGCAGCCGGCGGGGACAGCACCAGCAAGAGACCCAGTTCTTC
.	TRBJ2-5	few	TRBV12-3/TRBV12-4	CASGLASGLGKTQYF	TGTGCCAGCGGTTTAGCGTCGGGGTTGGGAAAGACCCAGTACTTC
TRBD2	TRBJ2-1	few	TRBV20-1	CSAETSARPNEQFF	TGCAGTGCTGAGACTAGCGCTAGGCCCAATGAGCAGTTCTTC
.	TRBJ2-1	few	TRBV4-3	CASSQDLGIDEQFF	TGCGCCAGCAGCCAAGACCTGGGGATCGATGAGCAGTTCTTC
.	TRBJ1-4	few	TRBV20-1	CSARGITGEKLFF	TGCAGTGCTCGAGGGATCACTGGAGAAAAACTGTTTTTT
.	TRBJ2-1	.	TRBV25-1	CASSEAGLSDEQFF	TGTGCCAGCAGTGAGGCAGGGCTTTCGGATGAGCAGTTCTTC
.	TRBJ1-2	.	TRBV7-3	CASSLREYAGTLGYTF	TGTGCCAGCAGCTTAAGGGAATACGCAGGGACTCTCGGCTACACCTTC
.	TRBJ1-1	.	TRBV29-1	CSVYGGTEAFF	TGCAGCGTTTATGGGGGGACTGAAGCTTTCTTT
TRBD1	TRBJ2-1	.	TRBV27	CASSFFGTGYNEQFF	TGTGCCAGCAGTTTTTTCGGGACAGGCTACAATGAGCAGTTCTTC
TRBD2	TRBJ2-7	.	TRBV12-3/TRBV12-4	CASSLALAGGNNEQYF	TGTGCCAGCAGTTTAGCCCTAGCGGGGGGAAACAATGAGCAGTACTTC
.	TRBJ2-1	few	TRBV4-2	CASSQSGNEQFF	TGTGCCAGCAGCCAGAGTGGCAATGAGCAGTTCTTC
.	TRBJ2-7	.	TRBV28	CASRTAAAYEQYF	TGTGCCAGCAGAACGGCGGCGGCCTACGAGCAGTACTTC
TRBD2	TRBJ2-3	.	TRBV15	CATSRATGGQYF	TGTGCCACCAGCAGAGCGACGGGGGGGCAGTATTTT
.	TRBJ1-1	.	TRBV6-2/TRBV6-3	CASISQGRRGTEAFF	TGTGCCAGCATCTCACAGGGTCGGAGGGGCACTGAAGCTTTCTTT
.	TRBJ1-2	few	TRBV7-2	CASSLVGSGDYGYTF	TGTGCCAGCAGCTTAGTAGGGTCGGGGGACTATGGCTACACCTTC
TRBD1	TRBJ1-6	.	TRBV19	CASSNQQGLSNSPLHF	TGTGCCAGTAGCAATCAACAGGGGCTCTCTAATTCACCCCTCCACTTT
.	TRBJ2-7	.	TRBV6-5	CATPEPDERSHEQYF	TGTGCCACCCCAGAGCCGGACGAGAGGTCCCACGAGCAGTACTTC
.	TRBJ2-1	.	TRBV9	CASSAPGGTPYNEQFF	TGTGCCAGCAGCGCCCCCGGGGGGACACCATACAATGAGCAGTTCTTC
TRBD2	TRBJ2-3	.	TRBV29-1	CSVDGLAGGKITDTQYF	TGCAGCGTTGACGGGCTAGCGGGGGGAAAAATCACAGATACGCAGTATTTT
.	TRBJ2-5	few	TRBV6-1	CASRRTMGVKETQYF	TGTGCCAGCAGAAGGACAATGGGGGTTAAAGAGACCCAGTACTTC
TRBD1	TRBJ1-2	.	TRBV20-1	CSARDRTGNYGYTF	TGCAGTGCTAGAGATAGGACAGGGAACTATGGCTACACCTTC
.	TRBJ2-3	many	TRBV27	CASSDEGRWRTDTQYF	TGTGCCAGCAGCGATGAAGGGCGTTGGAGAACAGATACGCAGTATTTT
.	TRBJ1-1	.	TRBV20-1	CSAQGISNTEAFF	TGCAGTGCGCAGGGCATTTCGAACACTGAAGCTTTCTTT
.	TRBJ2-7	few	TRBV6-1	CASSDRILSYEQYF	TGTGCCAGCAGTGACCGGATTCTATCCTACGAGCAGTACTTC
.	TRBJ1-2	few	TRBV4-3	CASSPAPGDYGYTF	TGTGCCAGCAGCCCCGCCCCAGGGGACTATGGCTACACCTTC
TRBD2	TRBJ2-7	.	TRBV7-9	CASSVGGNKSYEQYF	TGTGCCAGCAGCGTCGGGGGGAACAAATCCTACGAGCAGTACTTC
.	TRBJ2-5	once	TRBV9	CASSPGTGEGLETQYF	TGTGCCAGCAGCCCCGGGACGGGAGAGGGATTAGAGACCCAGTACTTC
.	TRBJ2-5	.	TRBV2	CASSESLSQTQYF	TGTGCCAGCAGTGAAAGTCTTAGTCAGACCCAGTACTTC
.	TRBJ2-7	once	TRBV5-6	CASSRRGAVYEQYF	TGTGCCAGCAGCCGGCGAGGGGCAGTCTACGAGCAGTACTTC
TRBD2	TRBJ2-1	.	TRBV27	CASSTLAGGPYNEQFF	TGTGCCAGCAGTACCCTAGCGGGGGGGCCATACAATGAGCAGTTCTTC
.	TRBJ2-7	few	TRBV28	CATWGQYF	TGTGCCACCTGGGGTCAGTACTTC
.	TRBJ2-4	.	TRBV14	CASSPTKGKNIQYF	TGTGCCAGCAGCCCGACCAAGGGCAAAAACATTCAGTACTTC
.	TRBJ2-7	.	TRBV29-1	CSALIAAVSYNEQYF	TGCAGCGCCTTGATTGCAGCGGTCTCCTACAATGAGCAGTACTTC
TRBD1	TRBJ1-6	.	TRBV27	CASSMTGGMSLHF	TGTGCCAGCAGTATGACAGGGGGAATGTCCCTCCACTTT
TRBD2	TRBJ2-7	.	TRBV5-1	CASSAGLAGRAREQYF	TGCGCCAGCAGCGCGGGACTAGCGGGGCGAGCGCGCGAGCAGTACTTC
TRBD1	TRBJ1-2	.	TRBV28	CASWDRTLLSGYTF	TGTGCCAGCTGGGACAGGACGTTACTATCCGGCTACACCTTC